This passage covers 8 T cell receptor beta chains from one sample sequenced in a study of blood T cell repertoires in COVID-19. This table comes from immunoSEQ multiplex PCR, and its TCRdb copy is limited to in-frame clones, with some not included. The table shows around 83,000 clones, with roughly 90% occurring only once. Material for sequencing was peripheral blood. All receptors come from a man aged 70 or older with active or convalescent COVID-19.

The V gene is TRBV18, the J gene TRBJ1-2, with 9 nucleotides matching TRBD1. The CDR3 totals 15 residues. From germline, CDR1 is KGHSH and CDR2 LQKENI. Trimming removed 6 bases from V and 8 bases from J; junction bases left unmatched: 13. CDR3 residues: CASSRDRAFALGYTF. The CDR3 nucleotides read TGTGCCAGCTCCCGGGACAGGGCGTTCGCCTTGGGCTACACCTTC.

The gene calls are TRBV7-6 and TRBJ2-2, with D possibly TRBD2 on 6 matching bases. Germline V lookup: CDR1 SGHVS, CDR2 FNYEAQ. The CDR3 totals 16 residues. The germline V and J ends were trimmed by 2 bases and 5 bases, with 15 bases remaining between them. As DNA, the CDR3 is TGTGCCAGCAGCTTATCTGGAGGGACTCTGACCGGGGAGCTGTTTTTT. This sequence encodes CASSLSGGTLTGELFF. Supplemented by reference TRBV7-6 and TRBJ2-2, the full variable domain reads GAGVSQSPRYKVTKRGQDVALRCDPISGHVSLYWYRQALGQGPEFLTYFNYEAQQDKSGLPNDRFSAERPEGSISTLTIQRTEQRDSAMYRCASSLSGGTLTGELFFGEGSRLTVL.

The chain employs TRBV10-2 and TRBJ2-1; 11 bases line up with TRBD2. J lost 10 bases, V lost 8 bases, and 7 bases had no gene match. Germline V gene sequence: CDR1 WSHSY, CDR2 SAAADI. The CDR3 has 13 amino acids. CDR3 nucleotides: TGCGCCAGCGGACTAGCGGGCGGGAAAGAGCAGTTCTTC. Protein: CASGLAGGKEQFF.

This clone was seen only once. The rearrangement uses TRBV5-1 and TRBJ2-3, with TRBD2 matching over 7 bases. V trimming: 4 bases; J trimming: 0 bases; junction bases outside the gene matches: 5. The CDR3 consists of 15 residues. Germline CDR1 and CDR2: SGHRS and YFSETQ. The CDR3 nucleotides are TGCGCCAGCAGCCGAGAGACTAGCAGCACAGATACGCAGTATTTT. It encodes CASSRETSSTDTQYF.

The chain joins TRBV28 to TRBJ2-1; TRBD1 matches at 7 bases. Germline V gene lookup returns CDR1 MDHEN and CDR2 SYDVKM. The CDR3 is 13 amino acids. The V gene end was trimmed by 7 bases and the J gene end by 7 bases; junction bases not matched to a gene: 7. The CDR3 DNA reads TGTGCCAGCAAAACGGGACAGCTAAATGAGCAGTTCTTC. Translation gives CASKTGQLNEQFF.

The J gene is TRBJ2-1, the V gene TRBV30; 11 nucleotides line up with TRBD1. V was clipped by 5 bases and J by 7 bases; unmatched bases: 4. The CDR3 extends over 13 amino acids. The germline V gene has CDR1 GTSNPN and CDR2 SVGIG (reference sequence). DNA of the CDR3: TGTGCCTGGGGAGGACAGGGGGCGAATGAGCAGTTCTTC. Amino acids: CAWGGQGANEQFF.

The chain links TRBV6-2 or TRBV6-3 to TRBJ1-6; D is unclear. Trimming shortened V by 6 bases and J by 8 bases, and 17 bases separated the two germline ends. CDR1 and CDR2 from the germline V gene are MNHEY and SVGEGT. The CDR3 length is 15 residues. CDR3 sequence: CASSAGSYTYSPLHF. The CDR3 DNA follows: TGTGCCAGCAGCGCTGGGAGCTACACATATTCACCCCTCCACTTT.

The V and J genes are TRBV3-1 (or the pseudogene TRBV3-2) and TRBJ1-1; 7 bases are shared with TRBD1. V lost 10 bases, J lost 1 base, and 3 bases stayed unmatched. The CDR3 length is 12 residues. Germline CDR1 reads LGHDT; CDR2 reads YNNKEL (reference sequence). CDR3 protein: CATQGRNTEAFF. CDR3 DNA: TGTGCCACACAGGGGAGGAACACTGAAGCTTTCTTT.